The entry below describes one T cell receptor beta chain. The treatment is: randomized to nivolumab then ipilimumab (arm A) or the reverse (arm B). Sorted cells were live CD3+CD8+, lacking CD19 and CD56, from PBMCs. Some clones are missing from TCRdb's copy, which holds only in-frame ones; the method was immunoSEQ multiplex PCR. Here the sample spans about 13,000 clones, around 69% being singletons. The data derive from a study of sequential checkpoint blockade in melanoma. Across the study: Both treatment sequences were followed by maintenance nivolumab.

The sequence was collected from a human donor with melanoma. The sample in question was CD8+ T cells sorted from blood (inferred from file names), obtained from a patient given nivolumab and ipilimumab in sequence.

DNA for the CDR3: TGCGCCAGCAGCCAAGGACTATGGACTAGCGGGTATGCCCTCCATTACGAGCAGTACTTC. Protein product: CASSQGLWTSGYALHYEQYF. The chain carries TRBV4-3 and TRBJ2-7; 11 bases agree with TRBD2. The V segment lost 1 base and the J segment 4 bases; nucleotides outside the gene matches: 18. The CDR3 covers 20 residues. Germline values: CDR1 LGHNA, CDR2 YSLEER.